This TCR beta chain was sequenced during a study of blood T cell repertoires in COVID-19. Data came from immunoSEQ multiplex PCR; TCRdb stores just in-frame clones and leaves some out. The data hold some 64,000 clones, with around 90% observed a single time. The CDR3 has 15 residues. V was pared by 0 bases and J by 0 bases, with 9 bases between. Germline CDR1 is MNHEY and CDR2 is SVGAGI. What was sequenced was peripheral blood. The rearrangement uses TRBV6-5 and TRBJ2-7; D is possibly TRBD1 (6 bases). The sequence was obtained from a man between 50 and 59 years old with active COVID-19. Here the CDR3 DNA reads TGTGCCAGCAGTTACTCGGCACAGGGCTCCTACGAGCAGTACTTC. It yields the protein CASSYSAQGSYEQYF.